A single sample is the source of the 14 T cell receptor beta chains below, sequenced in a study of cytomegalovirus exposure and HLA in healthy donors. Researchers ran the PCR with 60 Vbeta and 13 Jbeta primers. Produced via immunoSEQ multiplex PCR; TCRdb's table is partial and in-frame only. The repertoire holds more than 100,000 clones, roughly 80% seen once, with more than 8% in the top ten. The sample taken for sequencing was PBMCs. These receptors came from a female donor in good health and CMV-seropositive.

V usage is TRBV2 and J usage is TRBJ1-4; TRBD1 might be the D (5 bases). V lost 6 bases to trimming and J lost 0 bases, with 11 bases between them. The CDR3 sequence is 15 residues long. Looked up from germline, CDR1 is SNHLY and CDR2 is FYNNEI. The chain's CDR3 is CASRVDSSTNEKLFF. CDR3 nucleotide sequence: TGTGCCAGCAGAGTAGACAGTTCAACTAATGAAAAACTGTTTTTT. Based on the CDR3 plus reference TRBV2 and TRBJ1-4, the full variable domain is EPEVTQTPSHQVTQMGQEVILRCVPISNHLYFYWYRQILGQKVEFLVSFYNNEISEKSEIFDDQFSVERPDGSNFTLKIRSTKLEDSAMYFCASRVDSSTNEKLFFGSGTQLSVL.

The chain combines TRBV7-2 with TRBJ2-7; 9 nucleotides line up with TRBD1. CDR3 length: 14 residues. V lost 2 bases and J lost 6; bases outside the gene matches: 5. Germline lookup yields CDR1 SGHTA and CDR2 FQGNSA. Here the CDR3 reads CASSLSGQGTEQYF. The CDR3 nucleotides read TGTGCCAGCAGCTTATCCGGACAGGGGACCGAGCAGTACTTC.

The J gene is TRBJ1-2, the V gene TRBV25-1; D may be TRBD1 (5 bases). The CDR3 has 17 amino acids. CDR1 is MGHDK, CDR2 SYGVNS, per germline. With 1 base removed from V and 0 bases from J, the gap between germline ends came to 15 bases. The CDR3 spells CASSEFKPGLANYGYTF. CDR3 sequence (DNA): TGTGCCAGCAGTGAATTCAAACCGGGACTTGCTAACTATGGCTACACCTTC.

The CDR3 loop reads CASSLAGQGRETQYF. CDR3 DNA: TGTGCCAGCAGCTTAGCCGGACAGGGCCGAGAGACCCAGTACTTC. The V and J genes are TRBV7-2 and TRBJ2-5; 8 bases match TRBD1. V was pared by 0 bases and J by 4 bases, with 4 bases of the junction left unmatched. The CDR3 spans 15 residues. Per the germline V gene, CDR1 is SGHTA and CDR2 is FQGNSA.

The chain combines TRBV6-7 with TRBJ2-7; possibly TRBD2 for D (5 bases). Being an ORF, TRBV6-7 has a function that is uncertain. CDR3 length equals 13 residues. V shed 0 bases and J shed 5 bases, with 8 bases lying between them. CDR3 residues: CASSYSRDHEQYF. The CDR3 DNA reads TGTGCCAGCAGTTACTCGAGGGATCACGAGCAGTACTTC.

The chain has TRBV4-1 and TRBJ1-2; TRBD1 agrees at 7 bases. Germline assignment: CDR1 MGHRA and CDR2 YSYEKL. V trimming: 1 base; J trimming: 6 bases; junction bases outside the gene matches: 2. The CDR3 spans 13 residues. The CDR3 coding sequence is TGCGCCAGCAGCCAAGGTACAGGGGATGGCTACACCTTC. Translated, it gives CASSQGTGDGYTF.

This clone has more than one count but fewer than ten. At one of its ends the junction is not consistent with the germline gene, which may arise from a read error. The sample carries other DNA sequences with the same CDR3. The rearrangement uses TRBV5-1 and TRBJ1-6; D not resolved. Germline V gene data show CDR1 as SGHRS and CDR2 as YFSETQ. The CDR3 totals 14 residues. CDR3 residues: CASSLERAGSPLHF. The DNA for the CDR3 is TGCGCTAGCAGCTTGGAGAGGGCGGGGTCACCCCTCCACTTT.

The rearrangement uses TRBV7-8 and TRBJ1-1; 7 bases line up with TRBD1. The CDR3 extends over 16 amino acids. V was clipped by 2 bases and J by 0 bases; unmatched bases: 6. Germline V gene sequence: CDR1 SGHVS, CDR2 FQNEAQ. The CDR3 DNA follows: TGTGCCAGCAGCTTATTAGGGGGCGCGGTGAACACTGAAGCTTTCTTT. It specifies CASSLLGGAVNTEAFF.

V usage is TRBV6-5 and J usage is TRBJ1-1; D call uncertain. CDR3 length: 13 residues. Germline assignment: CDR1 MNHEY and CDR2 SVGAGI. Trimming removed 6 bases from V and 2 bases from J, with 10 bases in between. As DNA, the CDR3 is TGTGCCAGCAGGAGTCCCCTAAACACTGAAGCTTTCTTT. As protein: CASRSPLNTEAFF.

The J gene is TRBJ1-6, the V gene TRBV9; TRBD1 is a possible D gene (6 bases). Germline assignment: CDR1 SGDLS and CDR2 YYNGEE. The CDR3 is 15 residues long. The V gene lost 4 bases and the J gene lost 5 bases, with 13 bases spanning the gap. In DNA, the CDR3 is TGTGCCAGCAGCTCGTCCGGGACAAATAATTCACCCCTCCACTTT. Translated: CASSSSGTNNSPLHF.

J is TRBJ1-1 and V is TRBV5-1; TRBD1 matches 9 bases. Germline V gives CDR1 SGHRS, CDR2 YFSETQ. The CDR3 covers 15 residues. Trimming cost V 5 bases and J 5 bases; bases outside gene matches: 10. The CDR3 DNA reads as TGCGCCAGCAGACAGTCCGGGACAGGGTGGACTGAAGCTTTCTTT. As protein: CASRQSGTGWTEAFF.

The chain joins TRBV5-6 to TRBJ2-2, with 8 bases matching TRBD1. V shed 0 bases, J shed 4 bases, and the junction held 5 bases outside the gene matches. The CDR3 runs 16 residues. The germline CDR1 and CDR2 sequences are SGHDT and YYEEEE. The DNA of the CDR3 is TGTGCCAGCAGCTTGGCGGGCAGGGGGCCCACCGGGGAGCTGTTTTTT. Encoded protein: CASSLAGRGPTGELFF.

This chain connects TRBV7-9 to TRBJ1-5; no definite D call. CDR1 is SEHNR, CDR2 FQNEAQ, per germline (reference sequence). With 3 bases removed from V and 5 bases from J, the gap between germline ends came to 5 bases. This CDR3 region has 12 residues. The CDR3 bases are TGTGCCAGCAGCTTCGCGGATCAGCCCCAGCATTTT. Translated: CASSFADQPQHF.

The chain employs TRBV11-2 and TRBJ2-3; 14 bases are shared with TRBD2. V was clipped by 5 bases and J by 0 bases; unmatched bases: 7. From germline, CDR1 is SGHAT and CDR2 FQNNGV. The CDR3 covers 18 residues. The CDR3 loop reads CASSTRLAGGPSTDTQYF. The CDR3 region has the DNA TGTGCCAGCAGCACTCGACTAGCGGGGGGGCCTAGCACAGATACGCAGTATTTT.